This T cell receptor beta chain comes out of a study of CD8+CD57+ T cells in acquired aplastic anemia. This clonotype was counted many times. Its antigen is currently unknown. Patients who underwent sequencing had shown CD8+CD57+ cell expansion by flow cytometry. Overall study findings and caveats: Levels of CD8+ Simpson's diversity were not significantly distinct in patients versus controls.

The use of genomic DNA as template underpinned the TCR beta VDJ and CDR3 profiling. TCRdb passed the reads through MiXCR, listing each CDR3 protein once. The repertoire has over 150,000 distinct CDR3 sequences, more than 45% of them found once; the top ten carry approximately 3%. The ends lost 5 bases at V and 4 bases at J; junction bases unmatched: 5. The CDR3 is 13 residues long. Germline V gives CDR1 SGDLS, CDR2 YYNGEE. The origin of this receptor is a human donor with aplastic anemia. The specimen sequenced was sorted CD4+, CD8+, or CD8+CD57+ T cells (not recorded which) from PBMCs. The V and J genes are TRBV9 and TRBJ1-2, with 7 bases that match TRBD1. CDR3 region: CASRGGTGYGYTF. Here the CDR3 DNA reads TGTGCCAGCAGAGGGGGCACTGGCTATGGCTACACCTTC.